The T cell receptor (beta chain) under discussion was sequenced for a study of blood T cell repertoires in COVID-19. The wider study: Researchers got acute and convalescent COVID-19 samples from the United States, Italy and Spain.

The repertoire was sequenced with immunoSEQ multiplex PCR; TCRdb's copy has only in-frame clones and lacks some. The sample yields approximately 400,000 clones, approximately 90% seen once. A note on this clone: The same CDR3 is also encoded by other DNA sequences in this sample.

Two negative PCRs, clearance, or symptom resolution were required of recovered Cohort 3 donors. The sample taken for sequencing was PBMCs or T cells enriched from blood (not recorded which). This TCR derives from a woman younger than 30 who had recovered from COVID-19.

The CDR3 is CASSVGQGAGEQYF. Here the CDR3 DNA reads TGTGCCAGCAGCGTAGGGCAGGGGGCAGGGGAGCAGTACTTC. The chain combines TRBV9 with TRBJ2-7; 8 bases line up with TRBD1. The CDR3 is 14 residues long. With V trimmed by 0 bases and J by 7 bases, 6 bases remained unmatched. CDR1 is SGDLS and CDR2 is YYNGEE in the germline V gene.